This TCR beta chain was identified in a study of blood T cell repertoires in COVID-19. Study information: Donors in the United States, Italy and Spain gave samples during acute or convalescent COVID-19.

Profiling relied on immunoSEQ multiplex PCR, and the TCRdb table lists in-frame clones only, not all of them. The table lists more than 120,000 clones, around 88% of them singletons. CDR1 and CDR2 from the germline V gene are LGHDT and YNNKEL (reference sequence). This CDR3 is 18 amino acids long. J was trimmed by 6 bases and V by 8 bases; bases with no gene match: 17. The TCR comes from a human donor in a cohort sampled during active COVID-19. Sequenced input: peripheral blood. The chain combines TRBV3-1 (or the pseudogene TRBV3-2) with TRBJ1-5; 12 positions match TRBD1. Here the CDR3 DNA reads TGTGCCAGCCTGGGGTGGGGACAGGGGGCCTATGGATTTCAGCCCCAGCATTTT. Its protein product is CASLGWGQGAYGFQPQHF.